This entry lists 2 T cell receptor beta chains sequenced from one sample in a study of blood T cell repertoires in COVID-19. Sequencing used immunoSEQ multiplex PCR; TCRdb keeps in-frame clones, though not all of them. Of about 52,000 clones in the sample, approximately 85% are singletons; the top ten hold roughly 15%. The sequenced material came from peripheral blood. Source of these receptors: a human donor in a cohort sampled during active COVID-19.

Only a few counts were recorded for this clone. V and J are TRBV30 and TRBJ1-2, with 11 bases that match TRBD1. The germline CDR1 and CDR2 sequences are GTSNPN and SVGIG (reference sequence). The CDR3 is made up of 14 amino acids. The J segment lost 4 bases and the V segment lost 5 bases, leaving 6 bases of the junction unmatched. This CDR3 reads CAWGQGARIYGYTF. The CDR3 nucleotides are TGTGCCTGGGGACAGGGGGCGCGTATCTATGGCTACACCTTC.

The chain employs TRBV19 and TRBJ2-5, with D maybe TRBD2 (5 bases). Germline CDR1 and CDR2: LNHDA and SQIVND (reference sequence). CDR3 length: 13 residues. V lost 4 bases and J 2 bases, leaving 8 bases between the germline ends. The CDR3: CASSSGLQETQYF. The CDR3 DNA is TGTGCCAGTAGTAGCGGACTTCAAGAGACCCAGTACTTC.